One and the same sample provided the 12 T cell receptor beta chains below, sequenced in a study of blood T cell repertoires in COVID-19. Sequencing used immunoSEQ multiplex PCR; TCRdb keeps in-frame clones, though not all of them. The sample consists of 80,000 to 100,000 clones, about 86% of them appearing once. Material for sequencing was peripheral blood. All receptors derive from an elderly woman in a cohort sampled during active or convalescent COVID-19.

The rearrangement joins TRBV6-6 to TRBJ2-5, with TRBD2 as a possible D gene (6 bases). Germline V gene sequence: CDR1 MNHNY, CDR2 SVGAGI (reference sequence). The V end lost 2 bases, the J end lost 5 bases, and 9 bases lay between the germline ends. The CDR3 spans 13 residues. CDR3 residues: CASSYTGGETQYF. The CDR3 DNA is TGTGCCAGCAGTTACACCGGAGGGGAGACCCAGTACTTC.

The chain has TRBV6-5 and TRBJ1-1; 8 bases agree with TRBD1. The trim removed 6 bases at V and 4 bases at J, leaving 4 bases unmatched. From germline, CDR1 is MNHEY and CDR2 SVGAGI. The CDR3 runs 13 residues. The CDR3 DNA sequence: TGTGCCAGCAGGGACAGGGCGGGCACTGAAGCTTTCTTT. Its protein product is CASRDRAGTEAFF.

The gene calls are TRBV5-8 and TRBJ1-3; no reliable D call. CDR1 SGHTS and CDR2 YDEGEE come from the germline V gene. V lost 0 bases, J lost 2 bases, and 6 bases lay in between. CDR3 length: 14 residues. CDR3 nucleotides: TGTGCCAGCAGCTTGGTATCCCCTGGAAACACCATATATTTT. Residues: CASSLVSPGNTIYF.

The chain recombines TRBV19 with TRBJ2-1; TRBD2 might be the D (6 bases). The CDR3 extends over 16 amino acids. Per germline, CDR1 LNHDA and CDR2 SQIVND (reference sequence). Trimming stripped 6 bases from V and 7 bases from J, with 22 bases between. The CDR3 DNA reads TGTGCCAGTAGCATGGCAGTCGGAGGGCCGCGTAATGAGCAGTTCTTC. This sequence encodes CASSMAVGGPRNEQFF.

CDR3 sequence: CASSQGGLAGETQYF. The CDR3 DNA follows: TGTGCCAGCAGCCAAGGAGGACTAGCGGGAGAGACCCAGTACTTC. The chain recombines TRBV14 with TRBJ2-5; 11 bases align to TRBD2. V dropped 1 base and J dropped 4; count of bases not matched to a gene: 2. CDR3 length: 15 amino acids. Germline V lookup: CDR1 SGHDN, CDR2 FVKESK.

The chain employs TRBV16 and TRBJ2-7; D is perhaps TRBD2 (6 bases). Germline V gives CDR1 KGHSY, CDR2 FQNENV. The CDR3 loop spans 14 amino acids. V was clipped by 4 bases and J by 2 bases, with 12 bases between them. CDR3 sequence (DNA): TGTGCCAGCAGCCGGGACCGGAGGGCCTACGAGCAGTACGTC. Encoded protein: CASSRDRRAYEQYV.

The chain employs TRBV3-1 (or the pseudogene TRBV3-2) and TRBJ2-1; TRBD1 matches 7 bases. V was clipped by 4 bases and J by 5 bases; unmatched bases: 5. Per germline, CDR1 LGHDT and CDR2 YNNKEL (reference sequence). The CDR3 runs to 14 residues. This chain's CDR3 is CASSPRQGNNEQFF. Here the CDR3 DNA reads TGTGCCAGCAGCCCCCGACAGGGCAACAATGAGCAGTTCTTC.

The rearrangement uses TRBV30 and TRBJ1-6; D not resolved. Trimming pared 3 bases from V and 7 bases from J, leaving 16 bases between. The CDR3 has 15 residues. CDR1 and CDR2 from the germline V gene are GTSNPN and SVGIG (reference sequence). CDR3 sequence reads: CAWSLPTASNSPLHF. The DNA for the CDR3 is TGTGCCTGGAGCCTCCCCACAGCTTCAAATTCACCCCTCCACTTT.

The V and J genes are TRBV11-2 and TRBJ2-6; 12 nucleotides align to TRBD1. Germline CDR1 and CDR2: SGHAT and FQNNGV. The length of the CDR3 is 18 residues. J lost 2 bases, V lost 3 bases, and 5 bases had no gene match. The CDR3 sequence: CASSFPGQGAPGANVLTF. The CDR3 DNA is TGTGCCAGCAGCTTCCCGGGACAGGGGGCCCCTGGGGCCAACGTCCTGACTTTC.

The rearrangement joins TRBV27 to TRBJ1-1; 9 positions agree with TRBD1. Germline V lookup: CDR1 MNHEY, CDR2 SMNVEV (reference sequence). The CDR3 has 13 amino acids. The ends lost 5 bases at V and 3 bases at J; junction bases unmatched: 1. The DNA for the CDR3 is TGTGCCAGCAGTGGACAGGGGTACACTGAAGCTTTCTTT. It codes for CASSGQGYTEAFF.

The gene calls are TRBV5-1 and TRBJ2-1; D is undetermined. The CDR3 is 14 residues long. Looked up from germline, CDR1 is SGHRS and CDR2 is YFSETQ. Deletions cut 6 bases from V and 2 bases from J, with 12 bases between. CDR3 amino acids: CASTSGDTYNEQFF. CDR3 DNA: TGCGCCAGCACCTCCGGTGATACCTACAATGAGCAGTTCTTC.

The genes are TRBV14 and TRBJ2-7, with TRBD2 identical over 11 bases. CDR1 and CDR2 (germline): SGHDN, FVKESK. V trimming: 4 bases; J trimming: 0 bases; junction bases outside the gene matches: 11. This CDR3 is built from 18 residues. The CDR3 reads CASSLTEGLAEDSYEQYF. The CDR3 bases are TGTGCCAGCAGCCTTACCGAGGGACTAGCGGAGGACTCCTACGAGCAGTACTTC. Full variable domain (missing parts from reference TRBV14 and TRBJ2-7): EAGVTQFPSHSVIEKGQTVTLRCDPISGHDNLYWYRRVMGKEIKFLLHFVKESKQDESGMPNNRFLAERTGGTYSTLKVQPAELEDSGVYFCASSLTEGLAEDSYEQYFGPGTRLTVT.